This entry lists 23 T cell receptor beta chains sequenced from one sample in a study of blood T cell repertoires in COVID-19. Measured with immunoSEQ multiplex PCR; TCRdb has only the in-frame clones, and not every one. The sample yields 450,000 or so clones, roughly 90% seen once. Specimen: peripheral blood. Receptors originate from a woman aged 40 to 50 with COVID-19, enrolled during active disease.

This chain connects TRBV3-1 (or the pseudogene TRBV3-2) to TRBJ2-2, with D perhaps matching TRBD2 (7 bases). V dropped 4 bases and J dropped 5 bases, with 17 bases sitting between them. The CDR3 length is 16 residues. CDR1 is LGHDT and CDR2 is YNNKEL in the germline V gene (reference sequence). The CDR3 region has the DNA TGTGCCAGCAGCCGGACCTGGGGAGGGGGGACCGGGGAGCTGTTTTTT. Translated, it gives CASSRTWGGGTGELFF.

The chain has TRBV4-1 and TRBJ1-1; weak D call: TRBD1 (6 bases). This CDR3 spans 16 amino acids. Germline V lookup: CDR1 MGHRA, CDR2 YSYEKL. V was shortened by 1 base and J by 1 base, with 13 bases between the two germline ends. The CDR3 nucleotides read TGCGCCAGCAGCCAAGTTGGGAGGGGGAAGAACACTGAAGCTTTCTTT. This sequence encodes CASSQVGRGKNTEAFF.

The rearrangement links TRBV19 to TRBJ2-7, with TRBD2 matching 9 bases. In germline, CDR1 is LNHDA, CDR2 SQIVND (reference sequence). The trim removed 5 bases at V and 3 bases at J, leaving 5 bases unmatched. This CDR3 has 14 residues. This CDR3 is CASSGSGGNYEQYF. CDR3 bases: TGTGCCAGTAGTGGCAGCGGGGGGAACTACGAGCAGTACTTC.

The J gene is TRBJ1-6, the V gene TRBV30; the D gene is possibly TRBD1 (5 bases). V was cut by 4 bases and J by 9 bases, with 13 bases left in between. Germline CDR1 reads GTSNPN; CDR2 reads SVGIG (reference sequence). The CDR3 length is 13 residues. This chain's CDR3 is CAWKGMGGSPLHF. The CDR3 coding sequence is TGTGCCTGGAAGGGTATGGGGGGTTCACCCCTCCACTTT.

The V and J genes are TRBV28 and TRBJ1-2; 7 bases line up with TRBD1. Germline values: CDR1 MDHEN, CDR2 SYDVKM. J was trimmed by 3 bases and V by 5 bases; bases with no gene match: 6. This CDR3 spans 14 amino acids. CDR3 DNA sequence: TGTGCCAGCAGTCCCAATGACAGGGACTATGGCTACACCTTC. Translated: CASSPNDRDYGYTF.

V usage is TRBV19 and J usage is TRBJ2-1; possible D gene TRBD2, 6 bases. V was clipped by 2 bases and J by 0 bases, with 17 bases between them. The CDR3 has 18 residues. In germline, CDR1 is LNHDA, CDR2 SQIVND (reference sequence). The CDR3 loop is CASSIRLVRGSSYNEQFF. The CDR3 DNA reads TGTGCCAGTAGTATACGGTTGGTCCGGGGGAGCTCCTACAATGAGCAGTTCTTC.

The chain uses TRBV30 and TRBJ2-2; D is undetermined. V lost 4 bases, J lost 5 bases, and 11 bases lay in between. This CDR3 is 13 amino acids long. Per the germline V gene, CDR1 is GTSNPN and CDR2 is SVGIG (reference sequence). This CDR3 reads CAWTPSYTGELFF. CDR3 nucleotide sequence: TGTGCCTGGACGCCCTCCTATACCGGGGAGCTGTTTTTT.

The V gene is TRBV11-2, the J gene TRBJ1-5; no definite D call. Trimming pared 1 base from V and 6 bases from J, leaving 7 bases between. The V gene's germline CDR1 is SGHAT and CDR2 FQNNGV. CDR3 size: 13 residues. The CDR3 protein is CASSLVGSQPQHF. In DNA form, the CDR3 reads TGTGCCAGCAGCTTAGTAGGGAGTCAGCCCCAGCATTTT.

The chain has TRBV27 and TRBJ2-2, with D perhaps TRBD1 (5 bases). Trimming removed 5 bases from V and 3 bases from J, with 13 bases in between. Germline assignment: CDR1 MNHEY and CDR2 SMNVEV (reference sequence). The CDR3 runs to 15 residues. Here the CDR3 reads CASSRWGTDTGELFF. The DNA of the CDR3 is TGTGCCAGCAGTCGATGGGGCACGGACACCGGGGAGCTGTTTTTT.

The V gene is TRBV27, the J gene TRBJ1-1; D remains ambiguous. V was pared by 2 bases and J by 1 base, with 11 bases between. Germline CDR1 MNHEY, CDR2 SMNVEV (reference sequence). This CDR3 spans 15 amino acids. The CDR3 nucleotides read TGTGCCAGCAGTTTAGAGGCCGGGAAGAACACTGAAGCTTTCTTT. It codes for CASSLEAGKNTEAFF.

The chain has TRBV28 and TRBJ2-3; 7 nucleotides agree with TRBD1. With 8 bases clipped from V and 1 base from J, the junction kept 9 bases outside the gene matches. The CDR3 has 15 residues. The germline V gene has CDR1 MDHEN and CDR2 SYDVKM. The CDR3 nucleotides are TGTGCCAGCCAAGGGACAGACTTTCGCACAGATACGCAGTATTTT. This sequence encodes CASQGTDFRTDTQYF.

This clone was recorded once. The rearrangement uses TRBV29-1 and TRBJ2-1, with 8 bases lining up with TRBD2. V gave up 7 bases and J gave up 0 bases; unmatched junction bases: 8. Germline V gives CDR1 SQVTM, CDR2 ANQGSEA. This CDR3 has 15 amino acids. The CDR3 region has the DNA TGCAGCGCAAAACTAGCGGAAGACTCCTACAATGAGCAGTTCTTC. Translation: CSAKLAEDSYNEQFF.

This rearrangement joins TRBV29-1 to TRBJ1-2; 8 bases are shared with TRBD1. CDR1 and CDR2 from the germline V gene are SQVTM and ANQGSEA. J was trimmed by 1 base and V by 7 bases; bases with no gene match: 5. CDR3 length: 13 residues. Written as DNA, the CDR3 is TGCAGCGCCAAACAGGGGGTTAACTATGGCTACACCTTC. Translation: CSAKQGVNYGYTF.

This chain links TRBV27 with TRBJ2-3, with a tentative D call TRBD2 (5 bases). The CDR3 loop spans 16 amino acids. Germline V gene lookup returns CDR1 MNHEY and CDR2 SMNVEV (reference sequence). Between the trimmed V and J ends, which lost 4 bases and 1 base, there was a span of 15 bases. The CDR3 DNA is TGTGCCAGCAGTTCGAGTCGGGCCGGGGGCACAGATACGCAGTATTTT. Its translation is CASSSSRAGGTDTQYF.

This sequence joins TRBV12-3 or TRBV12-4 and TRBJ2-5; D may be TRBD2 (6 bases). This CDR3 has 13 residues. Trimming removed 8 bases from V and 2 bases from J, with 12 bases in between. The DNA of the CDR3 is TGTGCCAGCGGACTTAGCGGACAAGAGACCCAGTACTTC. The encoded protein is CASGLSGQETQYF.

V and J are TRBV9 and TRBJ1-6; TRBD1 might be the D (6 bases). This CDR3 is 17 amino acids long. The ends were cut back, 0 bases at V and 8 bases at J, with 18 bases in the middle. Germline V lookup: CDR1 SGDLS, CDR2 YYNGEE. CDR3 DNA: TGTGCCAGCAGCGTAGTCGGAACGGTGGGGGGGCATTCACCCCTCCACTTT. It codes for CASSVVGTVGGHSPLHF.

This clone was seen only once. The J gene is TRBJ1-2, the V gene TRBV28; D is undetermined. Trimming shortened V by 7 bases and J by 4 bases, and 19 bases separated the two germline ends. Looked up from germline, CDR1 is MDHEN and CDR2 is SYDVKM. The CDR3 runs to 15 residues. CDR3 loop: CASTPSGSASYGYTF. CDR3 DNA: TGTGCCAGCACCCCCTCAGGATCCGCCTCCTATGGCTACACCTTC.

As to this clone: Additional DNA sequences in this sample encode the identical CDR3. The chain links TRBV7-9 to TRBJ1-1, with unresolved D. CDR3 size: 13 residues. CDR1 is SEHNR and CDR2 is FQNEAQ in the germline V gene (reference sequence). V was cut by 5 bases and J by 0 bases, with 7 bases left in between. CDR3 DNA sequence: TGTGCCAGCAGCCTAATCATGAACACTGAAGCTTTCTTT. Protein sequence: CASSLIMNTEAFF.

V is TRBV6-1 and J is TRBJ2-1; 7 bases align to TRBD2. The CDR3 contains 15 residues. Trimming removed 1 base from V and 1 base from J; junction bases left unmatched: 1. Germline V gene sequence: CDR1 MNHNS, CDR2 SASEGT. Here the CDR3 DNA reads TGTGCCAGCAGTGAAGGCGGGGGTTCCTACAATGAGCAGTTCTTC. Protein product: CASSEGGGSYNEQFF.

This chain connects TRBV5-4 to TRBJ2-7, with 7 positions matching TRBD1. Germline trimming cut 4 bases from V and 3 bases from J; bases unmatched to any gene: 7. CDR1 and CDR2 (germline): SGHNT, YYREEE (reference sequence). This CDR3 spans 14 amino acids. The CDR3 DNA reads as TGTGCCAGCAGCCCGCGGCAGGGGGACTACGAGCAGTACTTC. Translated: CASSPRQGDYEQYF.

This sequence joins TRBV9 and TRBJ1-1, with 9 bases matching TRBD1. V shed 0 bases and J 0 bases; nucleotides not matched to a gene: 6. This CDR3 region has 17 residues. The germline gives CDR1 SGDLS, CDR2 YYNGEE. DNA of the CDR3: TGTGCCAGCAGCGTAGTCCGGACAGGGGATATGAACACTGAAGCTTTCTTT. Residues: CASSVVRTGDMNTEAFF. The variable domain in full, completed from reference TRBV9 and TRBJ1-1, reads DSGVTQTPKHLITATGQRVTLRCSPRSGDLSVYWYQQSLDQGLQFLIQYYNGEERAKGNILERFSAQQFPDLHSELNLSSLELGDSALYFCASSVVRTGDMNTEAFFGQGTRLTVV.

As to this clone: The sample holds other DNA sequences that translate to the same CDR3. The rearrangement links TRBV7-2 to TRBJ2-7; no clear D. This CDR3 has 12 residues. CDR1 and CDR2 from the germline V gene are SGHTA and FQGNSA. Deletions cut 5 bases from V and 0 bases from J, with 5 bases between. The CDR3 coding sequence is TGTGCCAGCAGCCCGAGCTCCTACGAGCAGTACTTC. Protein product: CASSPSSYEQYF.

In this sample, this clone turned up a few times. V gene TRBV2 combines with J gene TRBJ2-7; possible D gene TRBD1, 5 bases. Germline lookup yields CDR1 SNHLY and CDR2 FYNNEI. The CDR3 covers 14 residues. V lost 5 bases and J lost 7, with 18 bases in between. This CDR3 is CASSSRQPSREQYF. The CDR3 nucleotides are TGTGCCAGCAGTAGCAGACAGCCATCAAGGGAGCAGTACTTC.